The next 32 T cell receptor beta chains were all read from a single sample in a study of blood T cell repertoires in COVID-19. Only in-frame clones appear in the TCRdb table, and some are missing; sequencing was by immunoSEQ multiplex PCR. The repertoire holds about 150,000 clones, 87% seen once, with about 4.6% in the top ten. Sequenced input: peripheral blood. Every receptor here comes from a woman aged 55-70 years with active or convalescent COVID-19.

This clone showed up just once. The chain combines TRBV27 with TRBJ1-1; unclear D gene. The germline V gene has CDR1 MNHEY and CDR2 SMNVEV (reference sequence). The V and J ends lost 8 bases and 2 bases respectively, with 6 bases between them. The length of the CDR3 is 11 residues. CDR3 amino acids: CASVLNTEAFF. The CDR3 DNA reads TGTGCCAGCGTACTTAACACTGAAGCTTTCTTT.

The J gene is TRBJ2-3, the V gene TRBV19; D is unclear. This CDR3 is built from 13 residues. Germline CDR1 LNHDA, CDR2 SQIVND (reference sequence). The V and J ends lost 6 bases and 0 bases respectively, with 7 bases between them. The CDR3 DNA reads as TGTGCCAGTAGAACAGCTAGCACAGATACGCAGTATTTT. This sequence encodes CASRTASTDTQYF. Using reference TRBV19 and TRBJ2-3 for the parts outside the CDR3, the full variable domain is DGGITQSPKYLFRKEGQNVTLSCEQNLNHDAMYWYRQDPGQGLRLIYYSQIVNDFQKGDIAEGYSVSREKKESFPLTVTSAQKNPTAFYLCASRTASTDTQYFGPGTRLTVL.

There are a few counts of this clone. CDR3 DNA: TGTGCCAGCAGCTCGGGGGACTCGACAGGGGCAAATAATTCACCCCTCCACTTT. Encoded protein: CASSSGDSTGANNSPLHF. The chain employs TRBV9 and TRBJ1-6; 8 bases line up with TRBD1. Trimming cost V 4 bases and J 5 bases; bases outside gene matches: 14. The germline gives CDR1 SGDLS, CDR2 YYNGEE. CDR3 length equals 18 residues. The complete variable domain, with remaining parts taken from reference TRBV9 and TRBJ1-6, reads DSGVTQTPKHLITATGQRVTLRCSPRSGDLSVYWYQQSLDQGLQFLIQYYNGEERAKGNILERFSAQQFPDLHSELNLSSLELGDSALYFCASSSGDSTGANNSPLHFGNGTRLTVT.

The rearrangement links TRBV7-2 to TRBJ2-3; no clear D. The CDR3 covers 11 residues. Trimming shortened V by 3 bases and J by 6 bases, and 4 bases separated the two germline ends. Germline CDR1 reads SGHTA; CDR2 reads FQGNSA. The CDR3 spells CASSFLDTQYF. CDR3 nucleotide sequence: TGTGCCAGCAGCTTCCTCGATACGCAGTATTTT.

The gene calls are TRBV30 and TRBJ2-2, with D tentatively TRBD2 (5 bases). Germline values: CDR1 GTSNPN, CDR2 SVGIG (reference sequence). CDR3 length: 14 residues. Trimming removed 5 bases at V and 5 bases at J, with 15 bases between. The CDR3 DNA follows: TGTGCCTGGGACATACGGGGAAGGACCGGGGAGCTGTTTTTT. It specifies CAWDIRGRTGELFF.

V gene TRBV5-6 combines with J gene TRBJ2-1; 10 positions agree with TRBD1. This CDR3 contains 14 residues. The germline CDR1 and CDR2 sequences are SGHDT and YYEEEE. V gave up 4 bases and J gave up 9 bases; unmatched junction bases: 7. The CDR3 here is CASSPLGTGVEQFF. CDR3 in DNA: TGTGCCAGCAGCCCTCTCGGGACAGGGGTTGAGCAGTTCTTC. Drawing the rest from reference TRBV5-6 and TRBJ2-1, the complete variable domain is DAGVTQSPTHLIKTRGQQVTLRCSPKSGHDTVSWYQQALGQGPQFIFQYYEEEERQRGNFPDRFSGHQFPNYSSELNVNALLLGDSALYLCASSPLGTGVEQFFGPGTRLTVL.

The chain recombines TRBV7-9 with TRBJ2-7; perhaps TRBD2 as D (5 bases). V was cut by 5 bases and J by 5 bases, with 16 bases left in between. CDR3 length: 14 residues. CDR1 and CDR2 (germline): SEHNR, FQNEAQ (reference sequence). The CDR3 here is CASSPSGSSHEQYF. In DNA form, the CDR3 reads TGTGCCAGCAGCCCCTCTGGTTCTAGCCACGAGCAGTACTTC.

The chain links TRBV4-3 to TRBJ2-3; 8 bases are a match to TRBD2. J was trimmed by 13 bases and V by 1 base; bases with no gene match: 10. The CDR3 extends over 14 amino acids. Germline CDR1 reads LGHNA; CDR2 reads YSLEER. CDR3 sequence (DNA): TGCGCCAGCAGCCAAGGCGTACCGGGGGGGCTTGAGTATTTT. Translating it yields CASSQGVPGGLEYF.

J is TRBJ1-1 and V is TRBV4-3; D possibly corresponds to TRBD1 (5 bases). V lost 0 bases to trimming and J lost 0 bases, with 14 bases between them. The CDR3 has 17 residues. Germline V gives CDR1 LGHNA, CDR2 YSLEER. DNA of the CDR3: TGCGCCAGCAGCCAAGATCAGGGTTTGATCTTGAACACTGAAGCTTTCTTT. Its protein is CASSQDQGLILNTEAFF.

V gene TRBV9 combines with J gene TRBJ2-3; possible D gene TRBD2, 5 bases. Looked up from germline, CDR1 is SGDLS and CDR2 is YYNGEE. Trimming removed 1 base from V and 4 bases from J, with 16 bases in between. The CDR3 extends over 16 amino acids. In DNA, the CDR3 is TGTGCCAGCAGCGTACAGGACTTAATCGGGGCAGATACGCAGTATTTT. This gives the protein CASSVQDLIGADTQYF.

The V gene is TRBV9, the J gene TRBJ2-5; 10 bases map to TRBD1. CDR1 and CDR2 from the germline V gene are SGDLS and YYNGEE. The CDR3 has 15 amino acids. V gave up 4 bases and J gave up 5 bases; unmatched junction bases: 8. In DNA form, the CDR3 reads TGTGCCAGCAGCCCGACAGGGGGCATGGAGGAGACCCAGTACTTC. It encodes CASSPTGGMEETQYF.

The V and J genes are TRBV10-3 and TRBJ2-7; 9 bases match TRBD1. CDR1 is ENHRY and CDR2 is SYGVKD in the germline V gene. The CDR3 covers 15 residues. Trimming removed 5 bases from V and 5 bases from J; junction bases left unmatched: 10. The CDR3: CAISSPGTGIDEQYF. The DNA for the CDR3 is TGTGCCATCAGTTCACCCGGGACAGGGATCGACGAGCAGTACTTC.

The chain uses TRBV25-1 and TRBJ1-1; 10 bases line up with TRBD1. Per the germline V gene, CDR1 is MGHDK and CDR2 is SYGVNS. The ends lost 1 base at V and 7 bases at J; junction bases unmatched: 3. CDR3 size: 14 residues. Here the CDR3 DNA reads TGTGCCAGCAGTGAATCCGGGACAGGGGATGAAGCTTTCTTT. Translating gives CASSESGTGDEAFF.

This CDR3 is CASTERSTGPPFYGYTF. In DNA, the CDR3 is TGTGCCAGCACCGAGAGGAGTACAGGGCCCCCCTTCTATGGCTACACCTTC. The chain is built from TRBV7-2 and TRBJ1-2; a weak D match, TRBD1 (6 bases). Per the germline V gene, CDR1 is SGHTA and CDR2 is FQGNSA. The CDR3 has 17 residues. V shed 7 bases and J shed 4 bases, with 25 bases lying between them.

The chain combines TRBV10-3 with TRBJ2-7, with 9 positions matching TRBD1. Per germline, CDR1 ENHRY and CDR2 SYGVKD. The CDR3 totals 14 residues. The V and J ends lost 2 bases and 7 bases, in that order; junction bases with no gene match: 6. CDR3 loop: CAISEPDRGKEQYF. The CDR3 DNA reads as TGTGCCATCAGTGAGCCGGACAGGGGCAAAGAGCAGTACTTC.

The J gene is TRBJ1-5, the V gene TRBV19, with 7 bases that match TRBD1. The CDR3 has 12 residues. The ends lost 8 bases at V and 2 bases at J; junction bases unmatched: 0. Per the germline V gene, CDR1 is LNHDA and CDR2 is SQIVND (reference sequence). The chain's CDR3 is CASGQGNQPQHF. The DNA of the CDR3 is TGTGCCAGTGGACAGGGCAATCAGCCCCAGCATTTT. Full variable domain (rest looked up from reference TRBV19 and TRBJ1-5): DGGITQSPKYLFRKEGQNVTLSCEQNLNHDAMYWYRQDPGQGLRLIYYSQIVNDFQKGDIAEGYSVSREKKESFPLTVTSAQKNPTAFYLCASGQGNQPQHFGDGTRLSIL.

This chain's CDR3 is CASSSSGGGYEQYF. CDR3 DNA: TGTGCCAGCAGTTCCTCGGGAGGGGGTTACGAGCAGTACTTC. The rearrangement links TRBV6-5 to TRBJ2-7; 8 nucleotides line up with TRBD2. Germline CDR1 reads MNHEY; CDR2 reads SVGAGI. V was clipped by 4 bases and J by 4 bases; unmatched bases: 6. The CDR3 length is 14 residues.

V usage is TRBV30 and J usage is TRBJ1-5, with D tentatively TRBD1 (5 bases). Deletions cut 0 bases from V and 5 bases from J, with 11 bases between. From germline, CDR1 is GTSNPN and CDR2 SVGIG (reference sequence). This CDR3 region has 14 residues. The CDR3 DNA sequence: TGTGCCTGGAGTGTCGGCCAGGGATATCAGCCCCAGCATTTT. Its protein product is CAWSVGQGYQPQHF. Combining the CDR3 with reference TRBV30 and TRBJ1-5 gives the whole variable domain SQTIHQWPATLVQPVGSPLSLECTVEGTSNPNLYWYRQAAGRGLQLLFYSVGIGQISSEVPQNLSASRPQDRQFILSSKKLLLSDSGFYLCAWSVGQGYQPQHFGDGTRLSIL.

This clone has a handful of counts. The rearrangement uses TRBV7-2 and TRBJ1-4, with D uncertain. CDR3 length: 12 amino acids. CDR1 and CDR2 (germline): SGHTA, FQGNSA. Trimming removed 5 bases from V and 8 bases from J, with 9 bases in between. The CDR3 DNA reads as TGTGCCAGCAGCCCCCACAAAGAAAAACTGTTTTTT. It translates to CASSPHKEKLFF.

The chain couples TRBV4-3 to TRBJ2-3; the D gene is possibly TRBD2 (5 bases). The CDR3 totals 14 residues. Germline loops: CDR1 LGHNA, CDR2 YSLEER. V lost 1 base and J 3 bases, leaving 8 bases between the germline ends. This chain's CDR3 is CASSQGLATDTQYF. The CDR3 DNA reads TGCGCCAGCAGCCAAGGTTTAGCGACAGATACGCAGTATTTT.

This clone came up once. The J gene is TRBJ1-3, the V gene TRBV12-3 or TRBV12-4; no reliable D call. This CDR3 spans 12 amino acids. Trimming cost V 10 bases and J 0 bases, with 7 bases left between them. In DNA form, the CDR3 reads TGTGCCATTGCGTCCTCTGGAAACACCATATATTTT. Translating it yields CAIASSGNTIYF.

The rearrangement joins TRBV2 to TRBJ2-5; D is perhaps TRBD2 (7 bases). The CDR3 length is 15 residues. The V gene lost 4 bases and the J gene lost 5 bases, with 17 bases spanning the gap. Germline V lookup: CDR1 SNHLY, CDR2 FYNNEI. The CDR3 DNA follows: TGTGCCAGCAGTGCCTCTAGGGGGGGCCGGGAGACCCAGTACTTC. Amino acids: CASSASRGGRETQYF. Full variable domain (outside the CDR3, taken from reference TRBV2 and TRBJ2-5): EPEVTQTPSHQVTQMGQEVILRCVPISNHLYFYWYRQILGQKVEFLVSFYNNEISEKSEIFDDQFSVERPDGSNFTLKIRSTKLEDSAMYFCASSASRGGRETQYFGPGTRLLVL.

This clone has just one count. This rearrangement joins TRBV27 to TRBJ2-7; 7 bases match TRBD2. Germline CDR1 is MNHEY and CDR2 is SMNVEV (reference sequence). With V trimmed by 5 bases and J by 7 bases, 2 bases remained unmatched. This CDR3 spans 11 amino acids. The CDR3 DNA reads as TGTGCCAGCAGTGGGAGGGGTGAGCAGTACTTC. As protein: CASSGRGEQYF.

This clone was detected only a few times. This chain connects TRBV5-4 to TRBJ1-6, with 9 bases lining up with TRBD1. Germline CDR1 and CDR2: SGHNT and YYREEE (reference sequence). Trimming at V came to 4 bases and at J to 10 bases, leaving 6 bases not matched to a gene. The CDR3 is made up of 14 amino acids. DNA for the CDR3: TGTGCCAGCAGCCCACAGGGGGCGGGCTCACCCCTCCACTTT. Residues: CASSPQGAGSPLHF. The complete variable domain, with remaining parts taken from reference TRBV5-4 and TRBJ1-6, reads ETGVTQSPTHLIKTRGQQVTLRCSSQSGHNTVSWYQQALGQGPQFIFQYYREEENGRGNFPPRFSGLQFPNYSSELNVNALELDDSALYLCASSPQGAGSPLHFGNGTRLTVT.

The chain uses TRBV3-1 (or the pseudogene TRBV3-2) and TRBJ2-7; D not certain. The CDR3 sequence is 14 residues long. Between the trimmed V and J ends, which lost 2 bases and 0 bases, there was a span of 8 bases. Germline V gene lookup returns CDR1 LGHDT and CDR2 YNNKEL (reference sequence). The CDR3 spells CASSQFLNSYEQYF. CDR3 sequence (DNA): TGTGCCAGCAGCCAATTTCTAAACTCCTACGAGCAGTACTTC.

The chain employs TRBV4-2 and TRBJ2-1; 8 bases are a match to TRBD2. The CDR3 length is 17 residues. The V gene end was trimmed by 0 bases and the J gene end by 3 bases; junction bases not matched to a gene: 7. The V gene's germline CDR1 is LGHNA and CDR2 YNFKEQ. Written as DNA, the CDR3 is TGTGCCAGCAGCCAAGATGGGACGGGGGGGGTCTACAATGAGCAGTTCTTC. Its protein product is CASSQDGTGGVYNEQFF.

This rearrangement joins TRBV18 to TRBJ2-7; 9 nucleotides agree with TRBD1. The junction had 11 bases not matched to a gene; V was cut back by 6 bases and J by 5 bases. In germline, CDR1 is KGHSH, CDR2 LQKENI. The CDR3 covers 15 residues. The CDR3 spells CASSRDRAPGNEQYF. CDR3 coding DNA: TGTGCCAGCTCCCGGGACAGGGCCCCAGGGAACGAGCAGTACTTC.

CDR3 sequence (DNA): TGTGCCAGCAGCCTCCGGCCAGGGGCAGGGGCTGATGGCTACACCTTC. Its protein is CASSLRPGAGADGYTF. This chain links TRBV7-2 with TRBJ1-2, with a tentative D call TRBD1 (6 bases). CDR3 length: 16 amino acids. Trimming pared 5 bases from V and 6 bases from J, leaving 22 bases between. Germline lookup yields CDR1 SGHTA and CDR2 FQGNSA.

The chain carries TRBV6-2 or TRBV6-3 and TRBJ2-7, with D possibly matching TRBD1 (6 bases). The ends were cut back, 5 bases at V and 2 bases at J, with 16 bases in the middle. CDR1 and CDR2 from the germline V gene are MNHEY and SVGEGT. The CDR3 spans 15 residues. CDR3 in amino acids: CASSHPGALAYEQYF. As DNA, the CDR3 is TGTGCCAGCAGTCACCCAGGGGCACTAGCCTACGAGCAGTACTTC.

The chain carries TRBV5-8 and TRBJ1-6; 8 bases are shared with TRBD1. With V trimmed by 4 bases and J by 13 bases, 16 bases remained unmatched. From germline, CDR1 is SGHTS and CDR2 YDEGEE. This CDR3 is 16 amino acids long. The CDR3 loop is CASSPNSDREGSPLHF. CDR3 DNA sequence: TGTGCCAGCAGCCCCAACTCGGACAGGGAAGGAAGTCCCCTCCACTTT.

This clone was detected a few times. The rearrangement uses TRBV5-4 and TRBJ2-3; D uncertain. The ends were cut back, 0 bases at V and 0 bases at J, with 11 bases in the middle. The CDR3 length is 16 residues. Germline V gives CDR1 SGHNT, CDR2 YYREEE (reference sequence). CDR3 nucleotide sequence: TGTGCCAGCAGCTTGGTGCGTTCCTCTAGCACAGATACGCAGTATTTT. Translation: CASSLVRSSSTDTQYF.

The rearrangement joins TRBV3-1 (or the pseudogene TRBV3-2) to TRBJ1-4; D is possibly TRBD1 (5 bases). Germline loops: CDR1 LGHDT, CDR2 YNNKEL (reference sequence). This CDR3 has 16 amino acids. V lost 2 bases, J lost 7 bases, and 17 bases lay in between. CDR3 sequence (DNA): TGTGCCAGCAGCCAACCTACGGGGGGGTTTGGTGAAAAACTGTTTTTT. Its translation: CASSQPTGGFGEKLFF.